The 12 T cell receptor beta chains below come from one sample, sequenced in a study of cytomegalovirus exposure and HLA in healthy donors (dated by TCRdb to 2015 to 2018). Library method: the immunoSEQ multiplex PCR assay. Drawn from immuneACCESS, this table holds only the in-frame rearrangements with V and J called that TCRdb kept. Clones are partly lost; checked studies trace under half to an unresolved V gene and leave the rest unexplained. The sample yields 150,000 to 200,000 clones; approximately 85% were counted once. Jointly, the top ten make up more than 1.1% of the sample. The sample was PBMCs. The source is a young woman in good health and CMV-seronegative.

The J gene is TRBJ1-2, the V gene TRBV18, with D possibly matching TRBD1 (5 bases). The V gene lost 5 bases and the J gene lost 2 bases, with 12 bases spanning the gap. This CDR3 contains 14 residues. CDR1 and CDR2 (germline): KGHSH, LQKENI. The CDR3 DNA reads as TGTGCCAGCTCATCGGCCGCAGGGAACTATGGCTACACCTTC. This translates into CASSSAAGNYGYTF.

This clone was counted only a few times. The chain is built from TRBV27 and TRBJ1-2; no firm D call. The CDR3 contains 15 residues. The V gene lost 7 bases and the J gene lost 2 bases, with 17 bases spanning the gap. Germline CDR1 is MNHEY and CDR2 is SMNVEV (reference sequence). In nucleotides, the CDR3 is TGTGCCAGCACCGTGCGAGGTGACTGGAACTATGGCTACACCTTC. Translating it yields CASTVRGDWNYGYTF.

This sequence joins TRBV9 and TRBJ2-3, with D possibly being TRBD2 (6 bases). The CDR3 length is 13 residues. CDR1 is SGDLS, CDR2 YYNGEE, per germline. The V gene lost 4 bases and the J gene lost 6 bases, with 12 bases spanning the gap. In DNA, the CDR3 is TGTGCCAGCAGCCCAGTGGAGGGTGATACGCAGTATTTT. Translated, it gives CASSPVEGDTQYF.

This CDR3 reads CASTPGGLGGYTF. DNA of the CDR3: TGTGCCAGCACCCCGGGGGGTCTGGGTGGCTACACCTTC. The chain links TRBV6-1 to TRBJ1-2; TRBD1 is a possible D gene (5 bases). Germline V CDR1 and CDR2: MNHNS, SASEGT. V lost 7 bases and J 7 bases, leaving 16 bases between the germline ends. The CDR3 extends over 13 amino acids.

This clone appeared a few times. This chain links TRBV9 with TRBJ2-1, with D possibly being TRBD2 (5 bases). CDR3 size: 13 residues. Trimming took off 0 bases at V and 9 bases at J, with 10 bases between the two ends. Germline V gives CDR1 SGDLS, CDR2 YYNGEE. The CDR3 sequence: CASSVATRGEQFF. The CDR3 region has the DNA TGTGCCAGCAGCGTAGCTACTCGGGGTGAGCAGTTCTTC.

The chain has TRBV30 and TRBJ2-3, with 7 bases identical to TRBD2. After removal of 3 bases from V and 6 bases from J, the junction contained 6 bases not matched to a gene. Germline loops: CDR1 GTSNPN, CDR2 SVGIG (reference sequence). This CDR3 region has 13 residues. The CDR3 DNA reads TGTGCCTGGAGCGCGGGGGACGTGGATACGCAGTATTTT. Amino acids: CAWSAGDVDTQYF.

V and J are TRBV5-6 and TRBJ1-5; 7 bases match TRBD1. The trim removed 4 bases at V and 9 bases at J, leaving 10 bases unmatched. The CDR3 covers 14 residues. Germline CDR1 and CDR2: SGHDT and YYEEEE. CDR3: CASSKDRAPWPQHF. The CDR3 DNA is TGTGCCAGCAGCAAAGACAGGGCCCCATGGCCCCAGCATTTT.

The chain combines TRBV10-3 with TRBJ1-5, with 7 bases fitting TRBD1. The CDR3 contains 13 residues. The V gene end was trimmed by 7 bases and the J gene end by 2 bases; junction bases not matched to a gene: 2. Germline assignment: CDR1 ENHRY and CDR2 SYGVKD. The CDR3 DNA sequence: TGTGCCATCACTCAGGGGGGCAATCAGCCCCAGCATTTT. The encoded protein is CAITQGGNQPQHF.

Notes on this clone: An end of the junction differs from the germline gene, which may be a read error. The chain has TRBV6-1 and TRBJ1-2; 8 bases map to TRBD1. The length of the CDR3 is 11 residues. CDR1 and CDR2 (germline): MNHNS, SASEGT. This chain's CDR3 is CASSDPTGALF. For the CDR3, the DNA is TGTGCCAGCAGTGACCCGACAGGGGCTTTATTC.

The CDR3 coding sequence is TGTGCCAGCAGCCAAGATGGTGGAGGGGCTGGGGGCTACACCTTC. Protein: CASSQDGGGAGGYTF. V is TRBV4-2 and J is TRBJ1-2; maybe TRBD1 (5 bases). V was clipped by 0 bases and J by 8 bases, with 16 bases between them. This CDR3 contains 15 residues. Germline V gene data show CDR1 as LGHNA and CDR2 as YNFKEQ.

The gene calls are TRBV5-1 and TRBJ2-1; 7 positions agree with TRBD2. Germline V gene data show CDR1 as SGHRS and CDR2 as YFSETQ. There are 17 residues in the CDR3. J gave up 7 bases and V 1 base, and 14 bases lay outside the gene matches. Written as DNA, the CDR3 is TGCGCCAGCAGCTTGTTGGAGATGGTGGACGGGGGGAATGAGCAGTTCTTC. This sequence encodes CASSLLEMVDGGNEQFF.

The chain uses TRBV11-2 and TRBJ1-5, with a possible D match to TRBD1 (5 bases). V lost 1 base and J lost 1, with 11 bases in between. Germline-derived CDR1 and CDR2 are SGHAT and FQNNGV. This CDR3 is built from 16 residues. CDR3 bases: TGTGCCAGCAGCTTAGGAAAGGGGTCGAGCAATCAGCCCCAGCATTTT. Encoded protein: CASSLGKGSSNQPQHF.